Listed below are T cell receptor beta chains from one sample, sequenced in a study of breast tumors, draining lymph nodes, adjacent tissues. TCRdb reprocessed the multiplex PCR reads with MiXCR, giving one entry per CDR3 protein. This sample has about 230,000 distinct CDR3 sequences, with 32% found just once. Sequenced sample: axillary lymph node tissue. Receptors were obtained from a female donor with breast cancer. Some clones in this sample may be carry-over from other donors' samples. The CDR3 runs from the conserved cysteine through the conserved F or W. Each record gives: D gene, clone size, J gene, V gene, CDR3 protein, CDR3 DNA. The D gene is left open where the match is weak. Some rows have no size entry. The others give once, few or many, or a class for an expanded clone.

>TRBD2|-|TRBJ2-5|TRBV6-5
CASSPGLAGAGATQYF
TGTGCCAGCAGCCCTGGTCTAGCGGGAGCGGGAGCGACCCAGTACTTC
>-|many|TRBJ2-7|TRBV10-3
CAVNRRVSYEQYF
TGTGCCGTAAACCGCAGGGTCTCCTACGAGCAGTACTTC
>-|-|TRBJ2-5|TRBV5-1
CASSRDGETHYF
TGCGCCAGCAGCCGGGACGGAGAGACCCACTACTTC
>-|once|TRBJ1-1|TRBV5-5
CASSYGPGANTEAFF
TGTGCCAGCAGCTACGGACCAGGGGCGAACACTGAAGCTTTCTTT
>TRBD2|many|TRBJ2-2|TRBV7-8
CASSLLRLAGGKTGELFF
TGTGCCAGCAGCTTACTAAGACTAGCGGGAGGGAAAACCGGGGAGCTGTTTTTT
>-|many|TRBJ1-4|TRBV7-9
CASSSLIEKLFF
TGTGCCAGCAGCTCCCTTATAGAAAAACTGTTTTTT
>-|many|TRBJ2-5|TRBV20-1
CSARPYVGKETQYF
TGCAGTGCTAGACCCTATGTGGGGAAAGAGACCCAGTACTTC
>-|many|TRBJ2-7|TRBV20-1
CSARDYLARSYEQYF
TGCAGTGCTAGAGATTACCTAGCGCGATCCTACGAGCAGTACTTC
>-|-|TRBJ2-1|TRBV18
CASSPRDLIGYEQFF
TGTGCCAGCTCACCGCGGGACCTCATCGGCTATGAGCAGTTCTTC
>-|-|TRBJ1-4|TRBV20-1
CSAPRLEANEKLFF
TGCAGTGCGCCTAGGCTCGAGGCTAATGAAAAACTGTTTTTT
>-|many|TRBJ2-7|TRBV5-1
CASSLDAGASYEQYF
TGCGCCAGCAGCTTGGATGCGGGGGCGTCCTACGAGCAGTACTTC
>-|many|TRBJ2-3|TRBV12-3/TRBV12-4
CASMVGPPRVDTQYF
TGTGCCAGCATGGTGGGACCTCCTAGAGTCGATACGCAGTATTTT
>-|-|TRBJ2-6|TRBV2
CASKNKGGRANVLTF
TGTGCCAGCAAGAATAAGGGGGGAAGGGCCAACGTCCTGACTTTC
>TRBD1|many|TRBJ2-3|TRBV20-1
CSGTGAAGVTDTQYF
TGCAGTGGAACAGGGGCCGCCGGGGTCACAGATACGCAGTATTTT
>-|-|TRBJ1-2|TRBV9
CASSPPRGGGQYGYTF
TGTGCCAGCAGCCCCCCAAGGGGGGGCGGCCAGTATGGCTACACCTTC
>-|many|TRBJ1-5|TRBV28
CASRVSNQPQHF
TGTGCCAGCAGGGTTAGCAATCAGCCCCAGCATTTT
>TRBD2|many|TRBJ2-7|TRBV4-2
CASSQDASGTLRYEQYF
TGTGCCAGCAGCCAAGATGCTAGCGGTACCCTACGCTACGAGCAGTACTTC
>TRBD2|many|TRBJ2-2|TRBV7-2
CASSRRLAGRNTGELFF
TGTGCCAGCAGCCGTAGGCTAGCGGGGAGAAACACCGGGGAGCTGTTTTTT
>TRBD2|many|TRBJ2-3|TRBV20-1
CSARVGSGRVEDTQYF
TGCAGTGCTAGAGTGGGTAGCGGGAGGGTCGAAGATACGCAGTATTTT
>-|many|TRBJ1-5|TRBV10-3
CATVDPPGQPQHF
TGTGCCACCGTTGATCCTCCCGGGCAGCCCCAGCATTTT
>TRBD1|many|TRBJ2-1|TRBV15
CATSGRDRDLRNEQFF
TGTGCCACCAGCGGCCGGGACAGGGATTTGAGGAATGAGCAGTTCTTC
>TRBD2|many|TRBJ2-7|TRBV5-1
CASSEGTGLAAYEQYF
TGCGCCAGCAGCGAGGGTACAGGACTAGCGGCCTACGAGCAGTACTTC
>TRBD2|many|TRBJ2-2|TRBV5-1
CASSLSASGSVPGELFF
TGCGCCAGCAGCTTGAGCGCTAGCGGGAGCGTCCCCGGGGAGCTGTTTTTT
>-|many|TRBJ1-2|TRBV15
CATSRDSRVLGYTF
TGTGCCACCAGCAGAGATTCGCGGGTGCTCGGCTACACCTTC
>-|-|TRBJ2-7|TRBV6-1
CASRKGRDYEQYF
TGTGCCAGCCGAAAGGGCAGGGACTACGAGCAGTACTTC
>TRBD2|many|TRBJ2-7|TRBV20-1
CSAYRSSGRASEQYF
TGCAGTGCCTATCGATCTAGCGGGAGGGCCTCCGAGCAGTACTTC
>-|many|TRBJ2-7|TRBV6-6
CASSLQGREPYEQYF
TGTGCCAGCAGCCTCCAGGGGCGGGAACCCTACGAGCAGTACTTC